Following are 6 T cell receptor beta chains from one sample sequenced in a study of cytomegalovirus exposure and HLA in healthy donors (TCRdb year 2017). Library preparation used the immunoSEQ multiplex PCR assay. For the multiplex PCR, a mixture combining 60 forward primers for TCR Vbeta segments and 13 reverse primers for TCR Jbeta segments was used. TCRdb took this table from immuneACCESS and kept in-frame rearrangements with V and J called. Such tables lack part of the clones; where checked against another copy, unresolved V genes explain under half of the gap, and the rest is unexplained. This sample lists 150,000 to 200,000 clones; about 82% were detected once. The ten largest clones capture 1% of the sample. The sequenced sample was PBMCs. Every receptor here comes from a woman between 45 and 60 years old in good health and CMV-seropositive.

The chain employs TRBV18 and TRBJ2-1, with TRBD2 matching 11 bases. CDR1 is KGHSH and CDR2 is LQKENI in the germline V gene. CDR3 length: 15 residues. Trimming cost V 3 bases and J 2 bases; bases outside gene matches: 0. The CDR3, as DNA: TGTGCCAGCTCACCGGGACTAGCGGCCTACAATGAGCAGTTCTTC. It specifies CASSPGLAAYNEQFF.

The chain couples TRBV27 to TRBJ2-1; 12 bases match TRBD2. Germline values: CDR1 MNHEY, CDR2 SMNVEV (reference sequence). V shed 10 bases, J shed 1 base, and the junction held 17 bases outside the gene matches. This CDR3 is 19 amino acids long. CDR3 coding DNA: TGTGCCATCGGAAACGGCCTAGCGGGAGGGGGGGGGTCCTACAATGAGCAGTTCTTC. This sequence encodes CAIGNGLAGGGGSYNEQFF.

This clone was found once. The chain has TRBV28 and TRBJ1-2, with D maybe TRBD1 (6 bases). V lost 6 bases to trimming and J lost 1 base, with 6 bases between them. The CDR3 is 12 residues long. CDR1 and CDR2 (germline): MDHEN, SYDVKM. The CDR3 coding sequence is TGTGCCAGCAGGGACAGTAACTATGGCTACACCTTC. Its translation is CASRDSNYGYTF.

Turning to this clone: The junction departs from the called germline gene at one end, perhaps through a read error. The gene calls are TRBV7-7 and TRBJ2-2, with 10 bases that match TRBD2. The CDR3 covers 17 residues. Germline V CDR1 and CDR2: SSHAT, FNYEAQ (reference sequence). The CDR3 coding sequence is TGTGCTAGCAGCTTCAGACTAGCGGGCATGAACACCGGGGAGCTGTTTTTT. This gives the protein CASSFRLAGMNTGELFF.

This rearrangement joins TRBV6-4 to TRBJ1-2; 10 bases are a match to TRBD1. This CDR3 is 14 amino acids long. V dropped 4 bases and J dropped 2; count of bases not matched to a gene: 1. Germline V lookup: CDR1 MRHNA, CDR2 SNTAGT. CDR3 loop: CASSGQGANYGYTF. The CDR3 bases are TGTGCCAGCAGTGGACAGGGGGCCAACTATGGCTACACCTTC.

This clone was found a few times. This chain connects TRBV5-4 to TRBJ1-6, with 7 nucleotides matching TRBD1. Germline lookup yields CDR1 SGHNT and CDR2 YYREEE (reference sequence). The trim removed 0 bases at V and 5 bases at J, leaving 11 bases unmatched. This CDR3 is built from 18 residues. The CDR3 sequence is CASSLGRPNRGNNSPLHF. The CDR3 DNA is TGTGCCAGCAGCTTGGGGCGACCAAACAGGGGTAATAATTCACCCCTCCACTTT.